This is a list of T cell receptor beta chains from one sample in a study of blood T cell repertoires in COVID-19. Libraries were prepared by immunoSEQ multiplex PCR; TCRdb keeps only in-frame clonotypes and omits some of them. The repertoire holds around 300,000 clones, with around 86% as singletons. Sequenced: peripheral blood. Receptor source: a woman aged 40 to 50 who had recovered from COVID-19. Each CDR3 is given with its conserved first and last residue. A D gene is named only where the DNA matches it firmly. Clone size is given for some rows only: seen once, a few or many times, or a class if the clone is expanded.

j_call: TRBJ2-7
d_call: TRBD2
clone_size: once
v_call: TRBV15
cdr3_aa: CATSRRGLADSYEQYF
cdr3_nt: TGTGCCACCAGCAGACGGGGACTAGCGGATTCCTACGAGCAGTACTTC

j_call: TRBJ2-3
d_call: -
clone_size: -
v_call: TRBV27
cdr3_aa: CASSFRGTLDTQYF
cdr3_nt: TGTGCCAGCAGTTTTCGGGGGACTTTAGATACGCAGTATTTT

j_call: TRBJ1-1
d_call: -
clone_size: -
v_call: TRBV4-2
cdr3_aa: CASSQPPGTTNTEAFF
cdr3_nt: TGTGCCAGCAGCCAGCCCCCCGGGACTACGAACACTGAAGCTTTCTTT

j_call: TRBJ1-1
d_call: TRBD1
clone_size: -
v_call: TRBV7-6
cdr3_aa: CASSLTGDPNTEAFF
cdr3_nt: TGTGCCAGCAGCCTAACAGGGGACCCGAACACTGAAGCTTTCTTT

j_call: TRBJ2-7
d_call: -
clone_size: -
v_call: TRBV6-5
cdr3_aa: CASGTYEQYF
cdr3_nt: TGTGCCAGCGGGACTTACGAGCAGTACTTC

j_call: TRBJ2-2
d_call: -
clone_size: -
v_call: TRBV5-5
cdr3_aa: CASSLAWTGELFF
cdr3_nt: TGTGCCAGCAGCTTAGCCTGGACCGGGGAGCTGTTTTTT

j_call: TRBJ2-7
d_call: -
clone_size: -
v_call: TRBV27
cdr3_aa: CASSFNRGALYEQYF
cdr3_nt: TGTGCCAGCAGCTTCAACCGGGGGGCCCTCTACGAGCAGTACTTC

j_call: TRBJ2-3
d_call: -
clone_size: -
v_call: TRBV27
cdr3_aa: CASSLYPGSTDTQYF
cdr3_nt: TGTGCCAGCAGTTTATATCCGGGTAGCACAGATACGCAGTATTTT

j_call: TRBJ1-2
d_call: -
clone_size: -
v_call: TRBV5-1
cdr3_aa: CASSLGRDGYTF
cdr3_nt: TGCGCCAGCAGCTTGGGTCGGGATGGCTACACCTTC

j_call: TRBJ2-6
d_call: TRBD2
clone_size: -
v_call: TRBV5-1
cdr3_aa: CASSLQAGGVNSGANVLTF
cdr3_nt: TGCGCCAGCAGCCTGCAGGCGGGGGGCGTTAACTCTGGGGCCAACGTCCTGACTTTC

j_call: TRBJ2-2
d_call: TRBD2
clone_size: once
v_call: TRBV10-3
cdr3_aa: CATLGLAGPGTGELFF
cdr3_nt: TGTGCCACCTTGGGACTAGCGGGACCTGGGACCGGGGAGCTGTTTTTT

j_call: TRBJ2-1
d_call: -
clone_size: -
v_call: TRBV3-1/TRBV3-2
cdr3_aa: CASSQDARPGNEQFF
cdr3_nt: TGTGCCAGCAGCCAAGATGCCCGACCGGGCAATGAGCAGTTCTTC

j_call: TRBJ2-5
d_call: -
clone_size: once
v_call: TRBV6-5
cdr3_aa: CAGDGGALETQYF
cdr3_nt: TGTGCCGGGGACGGAGGGGCGCTAGAGACCCAGTACTTC